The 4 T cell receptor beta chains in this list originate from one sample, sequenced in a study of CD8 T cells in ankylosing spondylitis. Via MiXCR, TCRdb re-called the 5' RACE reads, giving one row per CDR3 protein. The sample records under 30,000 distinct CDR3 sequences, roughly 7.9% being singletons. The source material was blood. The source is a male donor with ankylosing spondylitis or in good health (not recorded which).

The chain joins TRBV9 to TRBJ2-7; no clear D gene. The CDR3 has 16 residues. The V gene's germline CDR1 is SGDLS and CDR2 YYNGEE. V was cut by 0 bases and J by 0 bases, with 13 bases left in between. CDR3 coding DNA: TGTGCCAGCAGCGTAGGCGCCAGCCAAGCCTCCTACGAGCAGTACTTC. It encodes CASSVGASQASYEQYF.

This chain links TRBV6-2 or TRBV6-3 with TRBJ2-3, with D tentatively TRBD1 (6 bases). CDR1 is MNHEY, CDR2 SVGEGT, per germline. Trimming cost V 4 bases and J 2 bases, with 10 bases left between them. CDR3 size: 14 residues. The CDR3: CASSFQGYTDTQYF. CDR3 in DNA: TGTGCCAGCAGTTTTCAGGGGTACACAGATACGCAGTATTTT.

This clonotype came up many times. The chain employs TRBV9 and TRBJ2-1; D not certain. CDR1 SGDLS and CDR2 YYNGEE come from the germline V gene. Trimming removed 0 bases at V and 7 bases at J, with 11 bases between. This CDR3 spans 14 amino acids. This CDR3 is CASSVGSLENEQFF. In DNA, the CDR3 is TGTGCCAGCAGCGTAGGTTCATTGGAGAATGAGCAGTTCTTC.

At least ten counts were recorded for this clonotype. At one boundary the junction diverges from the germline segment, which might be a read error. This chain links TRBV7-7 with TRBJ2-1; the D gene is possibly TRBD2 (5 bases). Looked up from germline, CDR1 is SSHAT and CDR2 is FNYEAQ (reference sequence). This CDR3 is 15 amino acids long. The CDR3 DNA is TGTGCTAGCAGCTGGAGGACTCTCTCCTACAATGAGCAGTTCTTC. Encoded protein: CASSWRTLSYNEQFF.